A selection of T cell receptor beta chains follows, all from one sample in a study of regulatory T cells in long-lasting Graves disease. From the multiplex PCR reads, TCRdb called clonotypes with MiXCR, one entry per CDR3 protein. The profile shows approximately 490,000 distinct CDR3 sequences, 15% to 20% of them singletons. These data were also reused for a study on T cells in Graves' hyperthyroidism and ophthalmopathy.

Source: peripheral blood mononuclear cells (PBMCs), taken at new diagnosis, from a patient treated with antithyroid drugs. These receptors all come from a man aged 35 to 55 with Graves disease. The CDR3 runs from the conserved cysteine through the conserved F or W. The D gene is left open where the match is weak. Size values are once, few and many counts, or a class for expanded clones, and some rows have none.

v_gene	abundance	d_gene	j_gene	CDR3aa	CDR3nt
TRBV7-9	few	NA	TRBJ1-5	CASSLGGVHQPQHF	TGTGCCAGCAGCTTGGGAGGGGTCCATCAGCCCCAGCATTTT
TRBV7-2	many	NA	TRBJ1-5	CASSSRGNQPQHF	TGTGCCAGCAGTAGTAGAGGGAATCAGCCCCAGCATTTT
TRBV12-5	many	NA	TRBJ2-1	CASVSPDWPSYNEQFF	TGTGCTAGTGTCTCCCCCGACTGGCCCTCCTACAATGAGCAGTTCTTC
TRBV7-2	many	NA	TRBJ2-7	CASSLSGGTQQQYF	TGTGCCAGCAGCCTTAGCGGCGGGACCCAGCAGCAGTACTTC
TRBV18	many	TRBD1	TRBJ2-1	CASSPGTVGNEQFF	TGTGCCAGCTCACCCGGGACAGTGGGCAATGAGCAGTTCTTC
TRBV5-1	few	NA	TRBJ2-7	CASSQGRQFSEQYF	TGTGCCAGCAGCCAAGGGAGACAGTTCTCCGAGCAGTACTTC
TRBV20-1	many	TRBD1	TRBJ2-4	CSASKPDRAMVIQYF	TGCAGTGCATCAAAACCAGACAGGGCTATGGTCATTCAGTACTTC
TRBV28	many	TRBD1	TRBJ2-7	CASSSIRQGASYEQYF	TGTGCCAGCAGTTCAATCCGACAGGGGGCGTCCTACGAGCAGTACTTC
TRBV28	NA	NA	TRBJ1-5	CASTVGIQPQHF	TGTGCCAGCACGGTAGGGATTCAGCCCCAGCATTTT
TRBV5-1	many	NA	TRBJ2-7	CASSLHTSYEQYF	TGCGCCAGCAGCTTACACACTTCCTACGAGCAGTACTTC
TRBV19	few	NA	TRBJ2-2	CASSIKWGLNGELFF	TGTGCCAGTAGTATAAAATGGGGTCTGAACGGGGAGCTGTTTTTT
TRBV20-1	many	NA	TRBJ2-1	CSASIGAGRSDEQFF	TGCAGTGCTAGTATTGGGGCAGGCCGAAGTGATGAGCAGTTCTTC
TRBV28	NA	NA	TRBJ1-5	CASYRRSSNQPQHF	TGTGCCAGCTATCGGCGTAGTAGCAATCAGCCCCAGCATTTT
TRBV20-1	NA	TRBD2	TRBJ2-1	CSASLAGLSYNEQFF	TGCAGTGCTAGCCTAGCGGGACTCTCCTACAATGAGCAGTTCTTC
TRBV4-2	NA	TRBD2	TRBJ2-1	CASSQPRTSSYNEQFF	TGTGCCAGCAGCCAGCCGAGGACTAGCTCCTACAATGAGCAGTTCTTC
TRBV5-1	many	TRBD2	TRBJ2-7	CASSMSSGSYEQYF	TGCGCCAGCAGCATGTCTAGCGGGAGCTACGAGCAGTACTTC
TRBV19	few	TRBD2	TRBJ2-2	CASSIVAGAPNTGELFF	TGTGCCAGTAGTATAGTAGCGGGAGCCCCCAACACCGGGGAGCTGTTTTTT
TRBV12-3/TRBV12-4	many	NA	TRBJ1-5	CASSLAAGSNQPQHF	TGTGCCAGCAGTTTAGCAGCCGGTAGCAATCAGCCCCAGCATTTT
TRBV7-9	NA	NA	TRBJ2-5	CASREWRSRETQYF	TGTGCCAGCAGGGAGTGGCGTAGCCGAGAGACCCAGTACTTC
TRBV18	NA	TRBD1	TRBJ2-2	CASRRDRDTGELFF	TGTGCCAGCCGGAGGGACAGGGACACCGGGGAGCTGTTTTTT
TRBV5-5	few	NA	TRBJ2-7	CASHPTPDSRYEQYF	TGTGCCAGCCACCCGACCCCGGACAGCCGGTACGAGCAGTACTTC
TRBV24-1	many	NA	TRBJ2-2	CATSDRSGGWYTGELFF	TGTGCCACCAGTGATCGATCTGGGGGCTGGTACACCGGGGAGCTGTTTTTT
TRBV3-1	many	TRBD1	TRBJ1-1	CASKLGQGNTEAFF	TGTGCCAGCAAATTGGGACAGGGGAACACTGAAGCTTTCTTT
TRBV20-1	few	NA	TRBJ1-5	CSARGGETVNQPQHF	TGCAGTGCTAGGGGGGGTGAAACAGTCAATCAGCCCCAGCATTTT
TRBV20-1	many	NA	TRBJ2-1	CSALSQAASSYNEQFF	TGCAGTGCCCTGTCGCAAGCGGCTAGCTCCTACAATGAGCAGTTCTTC
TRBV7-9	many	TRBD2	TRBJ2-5	CASSPPSGGLETQYF	TGTGCCAGCAGCCCGCCCTCCGGGGGGTTGGAGACCCAGTACTTC
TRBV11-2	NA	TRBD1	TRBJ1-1	CASSVQGVNTEAFF	TGTGCCAGCAGCGTACAGGGGGTTAACACTGAAGCTTTCTTT
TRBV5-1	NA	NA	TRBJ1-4	CASSGASRDGEKLFF	TGCGCCAGCAGCGGGGCCAGCCGGGACGGTGAAAAACTGTTTTTT
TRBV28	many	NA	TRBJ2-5	CASSPQDQETQYF	TGTGCCAGCAGTCCACAGGACCAAGAGACCCAGTACTTC